One sample yielded the 9 T cell receptor beta chains listed below, sequenced in a study of OX40 agonist ivuxolimab in advanced cancers. Sequencing used immunoSEQ multiplex PCR; TCRdb keeps in-frame clones, though not all of them. The sample shows about 84,000 clones, about 88% of them seen only once. The sample consisted of CD4+ or CD8+ T cells sorted from blood, taken in a trial of the OX40 agonist ivuxolimab. The receptors come from an adult with an advanced solid tumor such as melanoma, head and neck, liver or kidney cancer.

The chain is built from TRBV13 and TRBJ2-7; no clear D gene. Germline V gene data show CDR1 as PRHDT and CDR2 as FYEKMQ (reference sequence). The CDR3 runs to 12 residues. Trimming shortened V by 4 bases and J by 0 bases, and 4 bases separated the two germline ends. For the CDR3, the DNA is TGTGCCAGCAGCTCGAGCTCCTACGAGCAGTACTTC. It encodes CASSSSSYEQYF.

This chain links TRBV9 with TRBJ2-2; D is uncertain. The germline CDR1 and CDR2 sequences are SGDLS and YYNGEE. The CDR3 has 13 amino acids. V was trimmed by 3 bases and J by 2 bases, leaving 5 bases between them. In DNA form, the CDR3 reads TGTGCCAGCAGCGGGACCAACACCGGGGAGCTGTTTTTT. Translating gives CASSGTNTGELFF.

V usage is TRBV6-1 and J usage is TRBJ1-6; no firm D call. Per the germline V gene, CDR1 is MNHNS and CDR2 is SASEGT. V was shortened by 0 bases and J by 4 bases, with 13 bases between the two germline ends. The CDR3 consists of 17 residues. CDR3 sequence reads: CASSEAPRPQYNSPLHF. The DNA for the CDR3 is TGTGCCAGCAGTGAAGCCCCCCGCCCGCAGTATAATTCACCCCTCCACTTT.

The CDR3 region is CASRTRTVTGSYGYTF. DNA of the CDR3: TGTGCCAGCAGGACCAGAACGGTTACAGGGAGTTATGGCTACACCTTC. The chain is built from TRBV5-6 and TRBJ1-2; D might be TRBD1 (6 bases). Germline assignment: CDR1 SGHDT and CDR2 YYEEEE. Between the trimmed V and J ends, which lost 5 bases and 5 bases, there was a span of 22 bases. The CDR3 contains 16 residues.

V and J are TRBV7-8 and TRBJ2-7; D gene unclear. The CDR3 has 15 residues. Germline CDR1 and CDR2: SGHVS and FQNEAQ. Trimming took off 1 base at V and 4 bases at J, with 14 bases between the two ends. CDR3 sequence reads: CASSLGRQPSYEQYF. The CDR3 bases are TGTGCCAGCAGCTTAGGTCGCCAGCCTTCTTACGAGCAGTACTTC.

The genes are TRBV5-1 and TRBJ2-3, with 7 bases that match TRBD2. CDR3 length: 16 amino acids. CDR1 SGHRS and CDR2 YFSETQ come from the germline V gene. V lost 4 bases, J lost 2 bases, and 10 bases stayed unmatched. Here the CDR3 reads CASSPGLGGDTDTQYF. In nucleotides, the CDR3 is TGCGCCAGCAGCCCGGGACTTGGGGGGGACACAGATACGCAGTATTTT.

The chain joins TRBV28 to TRBJ2-1, with D possibly being TRBD1 (6 bases). V was trimmed by 6 bases and J by 2 bases, leaving 14 bases between them. There are 15 residues in the CDR3. The germline gives CDR1 MDHEN, CDR2 SYDVKM. Here the CDR3 reads CASSPGQFPYNEQFF. As DNA, the CDR3 is TGTGCCAGCAGCCCCGGACAGTTTCCCTACAATGAGCAGTTCTTC.

V is TRBV29-1 and J is TRBJ2-4; 12 nucleotides align to TRBD2. The CDR3 spans 17 residues. V dropped 6 bases and J dropped 1; count of bases not matched to a gene: 10. From germline, CDR1 is SQVTM and CDR2 ANQGSEA. In DNA form, the CDR3 reads TGCAGCGTACAGTCTAGCGGGGGGGCAGAGGCCAAAAACATTCAGTACTTC. Residues: CSVQSSGGAEAKNIQYF. The complete variable domain, with remaining parts taken from reference TRBV29-1 and TRBJ2-4, reads SAVISQKPSRDICQRGTSLTIQCQVDSQVTMMFWYRQQPGQSLTLIATANQGSEATYESGFVIDKFPISRPNLTFSTLTVSNMSPEDSSIYLCSVQSSGGAEAKNIQYFGAGTRLSVL.

The genes are TRBV6-1 and TRBJ2-4; tentative D call: TRBD2 (5 bases). Trimming pared 1 base from V and 2 bases from J, leaving 9 bases between. The CDR3 is 15 amino acids. Germline V CDR1 and CDR2: MNHNS, SASEGT. CDR3 loop: CASSEGQTTKNIQYF. The CDR3 DNA follows: TGTGCCAGCAGTGAAGGGCAGACTACCAAAAACATTCAGTACTTC.